Below, 32 T cell receptor beta chains from the same sample are listed, as sequenced in a study of blood T cells in healthy people across ages. Combining a sample-barcoded 5' primer with a J-beta primer mix, a second PCR ran for about 6 to 11 cycles. TCRdb re-called the 5' RACE reads with MiXCR, one entry per CDR3 protein. In the table there are hundreds of thousands of distinct CDR3 sequences, approximately 25% of which are singletons. The sample was also reused in another study, on T cells of mothers and their children.

Sequencing was done on a sample of blood. These receptors came from a boy younger than 18 in good health.

The J gene is TRBJ2-3, the V gene TRBV3-1; 8 nucleotides align to TRBD2. The CDR3 is 18 residues long. From germline, CDR1 is LGHDT and CDR2 YNNKEL (reference sequence). Unmatched junction bases numbered 8, after V lost 0 bases and J lost 0 bases. Here the CDR3 reads CASSQELELAESTDTQYF. The DNA of the CDR3 is TGTGCCAGCAGCCAAGAACTAGAACTAGCGGAGAGCACAGATACGCAGTATTTT.

V is TRBV5-5 and J is TRBJ1-1, with 7 bases matching TRBD1. The CDR3 spans 16 residues. Germline assignment: CDR1 SGHKS and CDR2 YYEKEE (reference sequence). The trim removed 1 base at V and 4 bases at J, leaving 10 bases unmatched. CDR3 coding DNA: TGTGCCAGCAGCTTGTCCCCTCAGGGGGAAGGCACTGAAGCTTTCTTT. Translation gives CASSLSPQGEGTEAFF.

In this sample, this clonotype turned up a few times. This rearrangement joins TRBV29-1 to TRBJ2-4; the D is unclear. The CDR3 consists of 10 residues. CDR1 and CDR2 (germline): SQVTM, ANQGSEA. V was clipped by 4 bases and J by 5 bases, with 3 bases between them. As DNA, the CDR3 is TGCAGCGTTGCTGAAAACATTCAGTACTTC. Translating it yields CSVAENIQYF.

In its sample, this clonotype was seen a few times. DNA of the CDR3: TGTGCCAGCAGCTTGCTAGGCGGGGCGATTGCAACTAATGAAAAACTGTTTTTT. As protein: CASSLLGGAIATNEKLFF. V and J are TRBV5-6 and TRBJ1-4; TRBD1 is a possible D gene (5 bases). This CDR3 has 18 amino acids. The V gene's germline CDR1 is SGHDT and CDR2 YYEEEE. V was shortened by 1 base and J by 0 bases, with 16 bases between the two germline ends.

This clonotype appeared a few times. The V and J genes are TRBV3-1 and TRBJ2-1; TRBD2 matches at 11 bases. J lost 6 bases, V lost 0 bases, and 4 bases had no gene match. Germline CDR1 LGHDT, CDR2 YNNKEL (reference sequence). The CDR3 sequence is 16 residues long. The CDR3 region has the DNA TGTGCCAGCAGCCAAGATCGGCTAGCGGGAGGCAATGAGCAGTTCTTC. It specifies CASSQDRLAGGNEQFF.

The chain combines TRBV12-3 or TRBV12-4 with TRBJ2-2; 8 bases are shared with TRBD2. The CDR3 consists of 17 residues. The J segment lost 3 bases and the V segment lost 3 bases, leaving 9 bases of the junction unmatched. The CDR3 loop is CASSFSGGAGYTGELFF. The CDR3 nucleotides are TGTGCCAGCAGTTTTTCGGGGGGGGCCGGATACACCGGGGAGCTGTTTTTT.

In this sample, this clonotype turned up once. The rearrangement uses TRBV18 and TRBJ2-1, with 10 bases lining up with TRBD2. The V gene end was trimmed by 4 bases and the J gene end by 9 bases; junction bases not matched to a gene: 3. The V gene's germline CDR1 is KGHSH and CDR2 LQKENI. The CDR3 has 13 residues. This CDR3 reads CASSLSSGGEQFF. In nucleotides, the CDR3 is TGTGCCAGCTCACTTTCTAGCGGGGGTGAGCAGTTCTTC.

The table lists this clonotype with a few counts. CDR3 region: CSVGSAGGPYEQFF. DNA for the CDR3: TGCAGCGTTGGATCGGCTGGAGGGCCCTATGAGCAGTTCTTC. The chain has TRBV29-1 and TRBJ2-1, with D possibly being TRBD2 (6 bases). The CDR3 contains 14 residues. V lost 4 bases and J lost 8, with 18 bases in between. The germline V gene encodes CDR1 SQVTM and CDR2 ANQGSEA.

The V and J genes are TRBV12-3 or TRBV12-4 and TRBJ2-3; D remains unclear. Trimming shortened V by 2 bases and J by 2 bases, and 11 bases separated the two germline ends. The CDR3 has 15 residues. Written as DNA, the CDR3 is TGTGCCAGCAGTTTAAGCCACCTAGTCACAGATACGCAGTATTTT. It codes for CASSLSHLVTDTQYF.

This clonotype was found a few times. This chain joins TRBV11-2 and TRBJ2-5; no firm D call. Germline CDR1 SGHAT, CDR2 FQNNGV. Trimming left V 5 bases short and J 2 bases short, with 21 bases between. The CDR3 is 17 amino acids. The CDR3 sequence: CASSHSLVWHVQETQYF. The CDR3 DNA sequence: TGTGCCAGCAGCCACAGCTTAGTCTGGCACGTACAAGAGACCCAGTACTTC. The full variable domain, its missing parts supplied by reference TRBV11-2 and TRBJ2-5, is EAGVAQSPRYKIIEKRQSVAFWCNPISGHATLYWYQQILGQGPKLLIQFQNNGVVDDSQLPKDRFSAERLKGVDSTLKIQPAKLEDSAVYLCASSHSLVWHVQETQYFGPGTRLLVL.

As regards this clonotype: This CDR3 fails to terminate in the conserved phenylalanine or tryptophan, so it likely reflects a read error. This rearrangement joins TRBV29-1 to TRBJ2-5; 7 bases line up with TRBD1. The DNA end lines up better with TRBJ2-1; the J call may be wrong. Germline V lookup: CDR1 SQVTM, CDR2 ANQGSEA. This CDR3 spans 13 amino acids. CDR3 in amino acids: CSETGLPYNEQFL. The DNA for the CDR3 is TGCAGCGAGACAGGGCTCCCCTACAATGAGCAGTTCCTC.

In this sample, this clonotype turned up a few times. This CDR3 is CASSQTGNQPQHF. For the CDR3, the DNA is TGTGCCAGCAGTCAGACAGGCAATCAGCCCCAGCATTTT. The J gene is TRBJ1-5, the V gene TRBV6-6; weak D call: TRBD1 (5 bases). V lost 5 bases to trimming and J lost 2 bases, with 7 bases between them. From germline, CDR1 is MNHNY and CDR2 SVGAGI (reference sequence). The CDR3 is 13 residues long.

This sequence joins TRBV29-1 and TRBJ2-5, with D possibly matching TRBD1 (6 bases). Deletions cut 7 bases from V and 7 bases from J, with 19 bases between. The CDR3 is made up of 13 amino acids. Germline CDR1 reads SQVTM; CDR2 reads ANQGSEA. Here the CDR3 reads CSGLHRARGTQYF. Written as DNA, the CDR3 is TGCAGCGGTCTCCACAGGGCGCGTGGGACCCAGTACTTC.

This clonotype appeared once. V is TRBV5-1 and J is TRBJ2-7; 10 bases match TRBD1. The CDR3 extends over 15 amino acids. The V gene end was trimmed by 3 bases and the J gene end by 0 bases; junction bases not matched to a gene: 3. The germline CDR1 and CDR2 sequences are SGHRS and YFSETQ. The CDR3 here is CASSYGQGDSYEQYF. CDR3 in DNA: TGCGCCAGCAGCTATGGACAGGGGGACTCCTACGAGCAGTACTTC.

J is TRBJ1-2 and V is TRBV13, with D tentatively TRBD1 (5 bases). The V end was cut by 6 bases, the J end by 2 bases, with 16 bases between. Germline V lookup: CDR1 PRHDT, CDR2 FYEKMQ (reference sequence). The CDR3 spans 15 residues. The CDR3 bases are TGTGCCAGCAGTTTAAAGGCAGGGTCAAACTATGGCTACACCTTC. This translates into CASSLKAGSNYGYTF.

This clonotype was detected only a few times. The chain combines TRBV2 with TRBJ2-3; 10 bases are shared with TRBD2. J was trimmed by 2 bases and V by 6 bases; bases with no gene match: 8. CDR3 length: 16 amino acids. Germline V gives CDR1 SNHLY, CDR2 FYNNEI. CDR3 bases: TGTGCCAGCAGCCCCGGGCTAGCGGGGGTCACAGATACGCAGTATTTT. Protein product: CASSPGLAGVTDTQYF. The full variable domain, rest sourced from reference TRBV2 and TRBJ2-3, is EPEVTQTPSHQVTQMGQEVILRCVPISNHLYFYWYRQILGQKVEFLVSFYNNEISEKSEIFDDQFSVERPDGSNFTLKIRSTKLEDSAMYFCASSPGLAGVTDTQYFGPGTRLTVL.

The chain couples TRBV11-2 to TRBJ2-7; D unclear. This CDR3 contains 14 residues. Looked up from germline, CDR1 is SGHAT and CDR2 is FQNNGV. V was cut by 1 base and J by 2 bases, with 9 bases left in between. CDR3 loop: CASSLAGLPYEQYF. CDR3 nucleotides: TGTGCCAGCAGCTTAGCGGGCCTTCCCTACGAGCAGTACTTC.

The chain is built from TRBV10-3 and TRBJ2-5, with 7 bases matching TRBD1. CDR1 ENHRY and CDR2 SYGVKD come from the germline V gene. The junction had 18 bases not matched to a gene; V was cut back by 3 bases and J by 5 bases. The length of the CDR3 is 18 residues. This chain's CDR3 is CAISDLLQTGKFEETQYF. The CDR3 coding sequence is TGTGCCATCAGTGATCTCCTCCAGACAGGGAAGTTTGAGGAGACCCAGTACTTC.

This clonotype was detected only a few times. The chain couples TRBV7-3 to TRBJ2-3; a weak D match, TRBD1 (6 bases). Between the trimmed V and J ends, which lost 5 bases and 2 bases, there was a span of 14 bases. The CDR3 totals 15 residues. Germline V gene data show CDR1 as SGHTA and CDR2 as FQGTGA. The CDR3 sequence is CASSPTGRPTDTQYF. DNA for the CDR3: TGTGCCAGCAGCCCCACAGGGCGCCCCACAGATACGCAGTATTTT.

This clonotype was picked up many times. The V and J genes are TRBV7-2 and TRBJ2-5; no firm D call. Germline lookup yields CDR1 SGHTA and CDR2 FQGNSA. The CDR3 consists of 14 residues. V was trimmed by 0 bases and J by 2 bases, leaving 7 bases between them. CDR3 DNA: TGTGCCAGCAGCTTAGCGGCGGAACAAGAGACCCAGTACTTC. It codes for CASSLAAEQETQYF. The variable domain in full, with the rest retrieved from reference TRBV7-2 and TRBJ2-5, is GAGVSQSPSNKVTEKGKDVELRCDPISGHTALYWYRQSLGQGLEFLIYFQGNSAPDKSGLPSDRFSAERTGGSVSTLTIQRTQQEDSAVYLCASSLAAEQETQYFGPGTRLLVL.

A few counts support this clonotype. The chain combines TRBV7-3 with TRBJ1-2; 7 bases align to TRBD1. The CDR3 extends over 13 amino acids. V was clipped by 5 bases and J by 8 bases; unmatched bases: 8. Germline CDR1 and CDR2: SGHTA and FQGTGA. The CDR3: CASSKGTAGGYTF. CDR3 DNA sequence: TGTGCCAGCAGCAAGGGGACAGCTGGCGGCTACACCTTC.

This clonotype occurred a few times. V gene TRBV7-2 combines with J gene TRBJ1-3; 8 nucleotides agree with TRBD1. After removal of 4 bases from V and 8 bases from J, the junction contained 7 bases not matched to a gene. Looked up from germline, CDR1 is SGHTA and CDR2 is FQGNSA. The CDR3 has 14 residues. CDR3 sequence reads: CASSSGQGRDTIYF. As DNA, the CDR3 is TGTGCCAGCAGCTCAGGACAGGGTCGAGACACCATATATTTT.

The gene calls are TRBV9 and TRBJ2-5, with D tentatively TRBD2 (6 bases). Between the trimmed V and J ends, which lost 3 bases and 4 bases, there was a span of 10 bases. There are 13 residues in the CDR3. Germline CDR1 and CDR2: SGDLS and YYNGEE. For the CDR3, the DNA is TGTGCCAGCAGCGCAGGCGGGGCAGAGACCCAGTACTTC. Translated: CASSAGGAETQYF. The full variable domain, its missing parts supplied by reference TRBV9 and TRBJ2-5, is DSGVTQTPKHLITATGQRVTLRCSPRSGDLSVYWYQQSLDQGLQFLIQYYNGEERAKGNILERFSAQQFPDLHSELNLSSLELGDSALYFCASSAGGAETQYFGPGTRLLVL.

This clonotype has a handful of counts. The chain is built from TRBV3-1 and TRBJ2-4, with D unclear. Trimming removed 3 bases at V and 15 bases at J, with 12 bases between. This CDR3 spans 11 amino acids. Germline CDR1 reads LGHDT; CDR2 reads YNNKEL (reference sequence). The CDR3 coding sequence is TGTGCCAGCAGCCAGGCTGGGGTTCGGTACTTC. Its protein is CASSQAGVRYF.

This clonotype was found a few times. V is TRBV9 and J is TRBJ2-6; D gene unclear. The CDR3 is 16 amino acids. V was trimmed by 2 bases and J by 1 base, leaving 10 bases between them. CDR1 and CDR2 from the germline V gene are SGDLS and YYNGEE. CDR3 sequence reads: CASSVGGLSGANVLTF. The CDR3 DNA follows: TGTGCCAGCAGCGTTGGCGGATTATCTGGGGCCAACGTCCTGACTTTC.

The V gene is TRBV6-2 or TRBV6-3, the J gene TRBJ2-1; D is ambiguous. This CDR3 is 12 amino acids long. From germline, CDR1 is MNHEY and CDR2 SVGEGT. V was cut by 6 bases and J by 9 bases, with 12 bases left in between. Here the CDR3 DNA reads TGTGCCAGCAGCCGACCACCGGGTGAGCAGTTCTTC. Translation: CASSRPPGEQFF.

Here the CDR3 reads CASSLAGRKTQYF. The CDR3 DNA reads TGTGCCAGCAGCTTAGCGGGGAGAAAAACCCAGTACTTC. The V call is TRBV7-8, the J call TRBJ2-5, with D possibly matching TRBD2 (5 bases). The CDR3 extends over 13 amino acids. CDR1 is SGHVS, CDR2 FQNEAQ, per germline. V lost 0 bases and J lost 8, with 10 bases in between.

The CDR3 region has the DNA TGTGCCAGCAGTCCACTAGCGGCGAACTACAATGAGCAGTTCTTC. Amino acid sequence: CASSPLAANYNEQFF. The chain uses TRBV7-2 and TRBJ2-1; 8 bases agree with TRBD2. Losses at the gene ends were 6 bases for V and 3 bases for J; bases not matched to a gene: 7. Germline V gene data show CDR1 as SGHTA and CDR2 as FQGNSA. The CDR3 has 15 residues.

This clonotype was observed a handful of times. V usage is TRBV2 and J usage is TRBJ2-2, with unresolved D. The CDR3 length is 13 residues. The ends were cut back, 7 bases at V and 3 bases at J, with 9 bases in the middle. The germline gives CDR1 SNHLY, CDR2 FYNNEI. The CDR3 region is CASNYYDTGELFF. CDR3 bases: TGTGCCAGCAACTACTATGACACCGGGGAGCTGTTTTTT.

To note about this clonotype: This clone may be a read error of a much larger clone one base away. This chain links TRBV6-2 or TRBV6-3 with TRBJ2-5, with 8 nucleotides matching TRBD2. In germline, CDR1 is MNHEY, CDR2 SVGEGT. The junction had 2 bases not matched to a gene; V was cut back by 2 bases and J by 6 bases. The CDR3 is 13 amino acids. The CDR3 loop reads CASSYGGGQTQYF. The CDR3 nucleotides are TGTGCCAGCAGTTACGGCGGGGGGCAGACCCAGTACTTC.

The rearrangement links TRBV29-1 to TRBJ2-7; 8 bases are shared with TRBD1. After removal of 4 bases from V and 0 bases from J, the junction contained 5 bases not matched to a gene. The CDR3 has 14 amino acids. Per the germline V gene, CDR1 is SQVTM and CDR2 is ANQGSEA. CDR3 in amino acids: CSVVQGESSYEQYF. As DNA, the CDR3 is TGCAGCGTTGTACAGGGGGAAAGCTCCTACGAGCAGTACTTC.

The gene calls are TRBV12-3 or TRBV12-4 and TRBJ2-1; D is perhaps TRBD1 (6 bases). The CDR3 is 14 amino acids. Trimming stripped 5 bases from V and 5 bases from J, with 13 bases between. The CDR3 protein is CASSLINRDNEQFF. The CDR3 nucleotides are TGTGCCAGCAGTCTGATAAACAGGGACAATGAGCAGTTCTTC.